The 25 T cell receptor beta chains listed next were all sequenced from one sample in a study of T cells in narcolepsy. The protocol was immunoSEQ multiplex PCR, while the TCRdb copy is restricted to in-frame clones and leaves out a portion. The top ten hold roughly 1.3% of the sample, which has over 40,000 clones, 88% seen once. Sequenced sample: CD45RA- memory CD4+ T cells from PBMCs. These receptors all stem from a human donor with narcolepsy.

The rearrangement links TRBV10-3 to TRBJ2-1, with a tentative D call TRBD2 (7 bases). With 7 bases removed from V and 2 bases from J, the gap between germline ends came to 9 bases. CDR1 and CDR2 from the germline V gene are ENHRY and SYGVKD. The CDR3 totals 13 residues. The CDR3 coding sequence is TGTGCCATCAAGGGGGGGACCTACAATGAGCAGTTCTTC. This gives the protein CAIKGGTYNEQFF.

The chain carries TRBV18 and TRBJ1-2; D is perhaps TRBD1 (6 bases). Trimming took 2 bases from V and 10 from J, leaving 20 bases between them. Per germline, CDR1 KGHSH and CDR2 LQKENI. This CDR3 spans 15 amino acids. CDR3 sequence: CASSPAQTGLVAYTF. CDR3 DNA sequence: TGTGCCAGCTCACCAGCCCAGACAGGCTTGGTTGCCTACACCTTC.

The chain recombines TRBV7-9 with TRBJ1-2; D unresolved. Deletions cut 5 bases from V and 2 bases from J, with 9 bases between. Per the germline V gene, CDR1 is SEHNR and CDR2 is FQNEAQ (reference sequence). This CDR3 has 13 residues. This CDR3 is CASSPDGNYGYTF. For the CDR3, the DNA is TGTGCCAGCAGCCCTGACGGCAACTATGGCTACACCTTC.

The V call is TRBV11-2, the J call TRBJ1-2, with D perhaps matching TRBD1 (6 bases). From germline, CDR1 is SGHAT and CDR2 FQNNGV. This CDR3 has 16 residues. Between the trimmed V and J ends, which lost 5 bases and 4 bases, there was a span of 20 bases. The CDR3, as DNA: TGTGCCAGCAGCGCCGCTCGGACAGTCGTTGGCTATGGCTACACCTTC. Amino acid sequence: CASSAARTVVGYGYTF.

Concerning this clone: One junction end does not reproduce the germline sequence, and a read error may be involved. The genes are TRBV7-9 and TRBJ2-5, with D perhaps matching TRBD2 (6 bases). The CDR3 loop spans 13 amino acids. Germline-derived CDR1 and CDR2 are SEHNR and FQNEAQ (reference sequence). This chain's CDR3 is CASRLGEAETQYF. In DNA form, the CDR3 reads TGTGCCAGCAGGTTAGGGGAGGCAGAGACCCAGTACTTC.

This clone was seen once. J is TRBJ1-6 and V is TRBV5-1; TRBD1 agrees at 7 bases. The length of the CDR3 is 15 residues. Unmatched junction bases numbered 11, after V lost 4 bases and J lost 10 bases. CDR1 is SGHRS, CDR2 YFSETQ, per germline. The CDR3, as DNA: TGCGCCAGCAGCCCAGGGGCCAGCAGGGGGTCACCCCTCCACTTT. It is translated as CASSPGASRGSPLHF.

The genes are TRBV4-3 and TRBJ1-2, with D unresolved. Per germline, CDR1 LGHNA and CDR2 YSLEER. Trimming took off 0 bases at V and 2 bases at J, with 16 bases between the two ends. The CDR3 is 17 amino acids. This CDR3 is CASSQESGGFYNYGYTF. The DNA for the CDR3 is TGCGCCAGCAGCCAAGAAAGTGGCGGGTTTTACAACTATGGCTACACCTTC.

The chain uses TRBV6-5 and TRBJ1-1; 7 bases map to TRBD1. The length of the CDR3 is 14 residues. The V segment lost 6 bases and the J segment 3 bases; nucleotides outside the gene matches: 7. CDR1 is MNHEY and CDR2 is SVGAGI in the germline V gene. CDR3 coding DNA: TGTGCCAGCAGGGAACAGGGGAGGTACACTGAAGCTTTCTTT. It encodes CASREQGRYTEAFF.

This sequence joins TRBV5-4 and TRBJ1-2, with D perhaps matching TRBD1 (6 bases). With 3 bases removed from V and 3 bases from J, the gap between germline ends came to 15 bases. The CDR3 is 15 residues long. CDR1 is SGHNT, CDR2 YYREEE, per germline (reference sequence). CDR3 loop: CASSSPGGPDYGYTF. CDR3 nucleotides: TGTGCCAGCAGCTCCCCGGGGGGGCCGGACTATGGCTACACCTTC.

V usage is TRBV28 and J usage is TRBJ2-3, with 9 nucleotides matching TRBD2. Germline trimming cut 4 bases from V and 3 bases from J; bases unmatched to any gene: 8. The CDR3 runs 16 residues. Germline V gives CDR1 MDHEN, CDR2 SYDVKM. The CDR3 region has the DNA TGTGCCAGCAGTTCCTACGTGGCGGGGGGGACAGATACGCAGTATTTT. This gives the protein CASSSYVAGGTDTQYF.

The chain carries TRBV7-4 and TRBJ2-2, with 7 nucleotides matching TRBD1. This CDR3 spans 15 amino acids. V was clipped by 5 bases and J by 4 bases; unmatched bases: 7. Germline loops: CDR1 SGHVT, CDR2 SQSDAQ. The CDR3 DNA follows: TGTGCCAGCAGCCCCACAGGGGTGGTCACCGGGGAGCTGTTTTTT. It is translated as CASSPTGVVTGELFF.

The J gene is TRBJ2-3, the V gene TRBV29-1, with 10 bases aligning to TRBD1. Germline assignment: CDR1 SQVTM and CDR2 ANQGSEA. The junction had 9 bases not matched to a gene; V was cut back by 3 bases and J by 0 bases. This CDR3 is 17 amino acids long. The DNA of the CDR3 is TGCAGCGTTGAGCGGACAGGGGGTACAGGGAGCACAGATACGCAGTATTTT. Its translation: CSVERTGGTGSTDTQYF.

The chain joins TRBV6-5 to TRBJ2-2; D could derive from TRBD1 or TRBD2 (5 bases each). This CDR3 contains 11 residues. Germline CDR1 is MNHEY and CDR2 is SVGAGI. Trimming shortened V by 2 bases and J by 16 bases, and 11 bases separated the two germline ends. The CDR3 loop is CASSYRGARFF. The DNA for the CDR3 is TGTGCCAGCAGTTACAGGGGAGCTCGGTTTTTT.

This chain joins TRBV5-4 and TRBJ2-6; either TRBD1 or TRBD2 may fit D (5 bases each). Germline values: CDR1 SGHNT, CDR2 YYREEE (reference sequence). V was clipped by 3 bases and J by 0 bases, with 13 bases between them. The CDR3 has 17 amino acids. Written as DNA, the CDR3 is TGTGCCAGCAGCTCCCCGGGGCGGAGCTCTGGGGCCAACGTCCTGACTTTC. It translates to CASSSPGRSSGANVLTF.

The V gene is TRBV6-1, the J gene TRBJ1-5, with D tentatively TRBD1 (5 bases). V was clipped by 4 bases and J by 4 bases, with 8 bases between them. Germline lookup yields CDR1 MNHNS and CDR2 SASEGT. The CDR3 loop spans 13 amino acids. This CDR3 reads CASSAGGNQPQHF. CDR3 DNA sequence: TGTGCCAGCAGTGCTGGGGGGAATCAGCCCCAGCATTTT.

DNA of the CDR3: TGTGCCAGCAGCCATGACAGGGATCGCTACACCTTC. Its protein is CASSHDRDRYTF. The chain carries TRBV5-5 and TRBJ1-2; 7 bases agree with TRBD1. Germline assignment: CDR1 SGHKS and CDR2 YYEKEE (reference sequence). This CDR3 comprises 12 residues. Germline trimming cut 4 bases from V and 9 bases from J; bases unmatched to any gene: 6.

This chain links TRBV14 with TRBJ2-5; D is possibly TRBD1 (7 bases). Trimming took 2 bases from V and 4 from J, leaving 17 bases between them. The CDR3 has 16 amino acids. Germline loops: CDR1 SGHDN, CDR2 FVKESK. CDR3 nucleotide sequence: TGTGCCAGCAGCCAAAACCAGGGGGGATTGGGAGAGACCCAGTACTTC. Translated, it gives CASSQNQGGLGETQYF.

This clone was observed a single time. J is TRBJ2-7 and V is TRBV29-1; TRBD2 matches at 8 bases. The V gene end was trimmed by 7 bases and the J gene end by 0 bases; junction bases not matched to a gene: 5. Germline assignment: CDR1 SQVTM and CDR2 ANQGSEA. The CDR3 has 13 amino acids. In nucleotides, the CDR3 is TGCAGCGGTAGACTAGCGAGCTCCTACGAGCAGTACTTC. It specifies CSGRLASSYEQYF.

This chain uses TRBV6-1 with TRBJ2-7, with 7 nucleotides matching TRBD2. V gave up 3 bases and J gave up 4 bases; unmatched junction bases: 9. The CDR3 runs 15 residues. The germline gives CDR1 MNHNS, CDR2 SASEGT. CDR3 DNA: TGTGCCAGCAGTGATGTCTGGGGGGGGTTGTACGAGCAGTACTTC. It translates to CASSDVWGGLYEQYF.

The chain employs TRBV6-5 and TRBJ1-5; D remains unclear. V shed 5 bases and J shed 5 bases, with 13 bases lying between them. Germline CDR1 and CDR2: MNHEY and SVGAGI. The CDR3 has 14 amino acids. CDR3 sequence reads: CASSNRATYQPQHF. The CDR3 nucleotides are TGTGCCAGCAGTAACCGGGCTACCTATCAGCCCCAGCATTTT.

The rearrangement uses TRBV7-6 and TRBJ1-3, with D unclear. The CDR3 covers 17 residues. The germline V and J ends were trimmed by 4 bases and 9 bases, with 25 bases remaining between them. Per the germline V gene, CDR1 is SGHVS and CDR2 is FNYEAQ. The CDR3 region is CASSSKISGPYRGTIYF. The CDR3 coding sequence is TGTGCCAGCAGCTCTAAAATTTCCGGGCCATACCGCGGCACCATATATTTT. Full variable domain (missing parts from reference TRBV7-6 and TRBJ1-3): GAGVSQSPRYKVTKRGQDVALRCDPISGHVSLYWYRQALGQGPEFLTYFNYEAQQDKSGLPNDRFSAERPEGSISTLTIQRTEQRDSAMYRCASSSKISGPYRGTIYFGEGSWLTVV.

The rearrangement links TRBV11-3 to TRBJ2-2; tentatively, D is TRBD1 (5 bases). Trimming took off 5 bases at V and 7 bases at J, with 14 bases between the two ends. The CDR3 length is 14 residues. Germline V CDR1 and CDR2: SGHNT, YENEEA. Written as DNA, the CDR3 is TGTGCCAGCAGCCCTGGAAGGGGCGGCGGGGAGCTGTTTTTT. Amino acid sequence: CASSPGRGGGELFF.

This clone has a handful of counts. This chain uses TRBV29-1 with TRBJ1-1; possible D gene TRBD1, 5 bases. Germline CDR1 SQVTM, CDR2 ANQGSEA. The V end lost 7 bases, the J end lost 10 bases, and 16 bases lay between the germline ends. The CDR3 runs 11 residues. The CDR3 here is CSAGGGGGAFF. The CDR3 bases are TGCAGCGCCGGGGGGGGAGGTGGAGCTTTCTTT.

The chain carries TRBV4-2 and TRBJ2-3; no firm D call. V was cut by 0 bases and J by 5 bases, with 6 bases left in between. The germline V gene encodes CDR1 LGHNA and CDR2 YNFKEQ. This CDR3 has 13 amino acids. As DNA, the CDR3 is TGTGCCAGCAGCCAAGAGGCAGGAGATACGCAGTATTTT. Residues: CASSQEAGDTQYF.

This chain links TRBV11-2 with TRBJ2-1; D call uncertain. The CDR3 is 15 residues long. Deletions cut 0 bases from V and 0 bases from J, with 6 bases between. Germline V lookup: CDR1 SGHAT, CDR2 FQNNGV. The CDR3, as DNA: TGTGCCAGCAGCTTAGAAAGGAGCTCCTACAATGAGCAGTTCTTC. Amino acid sequence: CASSLERSSYNEQFF. Combining the CDR3 with reference TRBV11-2 and TRBJ2-1 gives the whole variable domain EAGVAQSPRYKIIEKRQSVAFWCNPISGHATLYWYQQILGQGPKLLIQFQNNGVVDDSQLPKDRFSAERLKGVDSTLKIQPAKLEDSAVYLCASSLERSSYNEQFFGPGTRLTVL.